Listed here are 19 T cell receptor beta chains from one sample, sequenced in a study of T cells in Graves' hyperthyroidism and ophthalmopathy. TCR beta CDR3 region amplification was performed from RNA transcripts. First-round RT-PCR targeting the TCR CDR3 was performed with the HTBI primer set. One entry per CDR3 protein, called by TCRdb with MiXCR from the multiplex PCR reads. The data contain approximately 690,000 distinct CDR3 sequences, about a fifth of them singletons. Sequencing was done on a sample of blood. The receptors originated from a man under 40 with Graves' ophthalmopathy.

This clonotype was observed a handful of times. The chain is built from TRBV14 and TRBJ2-7; 9 bases fit TRBD2. Trimming removed 4 bases from V and 2 bases from J; junction bases left unmatched: 6. Germline V gives CDR1 SGHDN, CDR2 FVKESK. The length of the CDR3 is 15 residues. CDR3 region: CASSRGAGGPYEQYF. The CDR3 DNA sequence: TGTGCCAGCAGCCGCGGAGCGGGAGGACCCTACGAGCAGTACTTC. Full variable domain (missing parts from reference TRBV14 and TRBJ2-7): EAGVTQFPSHSVIEKGQTVTLRCDPISGHDNLYWYRRVMGKEIKFLLHFVKESKQDESGMPNNRFLAERTGGTYSTLKVQPAELEDSGVYFCASSRGAGGPYEQYFGPGTRLTVT.

Only a few counts were recorded for this clonotype. This chain uses TRBV7-9 with TRBJ1-2, with D possibly TRBD1 on 5 matching bases. Germline values: CDR1 SEHNR, CDR2 FQNEAQ (reference sequence). CDR3 length: 13 residues. V shed 8 bases and J shed 7 bases, with 17 bases lying between them. CDR3 nucleotide sequence: TGTGCCAGCTCCCACTCAGGGAGGAGTGGCTACACCTTC. Amino acids: CASSHSGRSGYTF.

This clonotype has at least ten counts. The chain combines TRBV3-1 with TRBJ2-5, with 10 bases matching TRBD2. V lost 1 base, J lost 2 bases, and 16 bases stayed unmatched. This CDR3 has 20 amino acids. Looked up from germline, CDR1 is LGHDT and CDR2 is YNNKEL (reference sequence). This CDR3 is CASSQVVASGSLGEQETQYF. The CDR3, as DNA: TGTGCCAGCAGCCAAGTAGTGGCTAGCGGGAGTTTAGGGGAACAAGAGACCCAGTACTTC.

This clonotype was found many times. The V call is TRBV7-8, the J call TRBJ2-1, with TRBD1 matching over 9 bases. This CDR3 spans 18 amino acids. Trimming removed 5 bases from V and 8 bases from J; junction bases left unmatched: 19. The germline gives CDR1 SGHVS, CDR2 FQNEAQ. CDR3 DNA sequence: TGTGCCAGCAGCCAACAACCAGCCACCGGGACAGGGCTTCATGAGCAGTTCTTC. This sequence encodes CASSQQPATGTGLHEQFF.

This clonotype was seen only a few times. This chain connects TRBV18 to TRBJ1-2, with 9 bases fitting TRBD1. Germline lookup yields CDR1 KGHSH and CDR2 LQKENI. The CDR3 has 14 amino acids. The junction had 3 bases not matched to a gene; V was cut back by 5 bases and J by 2 bases. The DNA of the CDR3 is TGTGCCAGCTCAAACGGACAGGGGAACTATGGCTACACCTTC. It is translated as CASSNGQGNYGYTF.

The J gene is TRBJ2-1, the V gene TRBV19, with TRBD2 identical over 9 bases. This CDR3 is 17 amino acids long. J lost 6 bases, V lost 5 bases, and 14 bases had no gene match. Germline V lookup: CDR1 LNHDA, CDR2 SQIVND (reference sequence). The chain's CDR3 is CASSALRSGSFGNEQFF. The DNA of the CDR3 is TGTGCCAGTAGTGCGCTTCGTAGCGGGAGTTTTGGCAATGAGCAGTTCTTC.

This clonotype was detected many times. This chain connects TRBV20-1 to TRBJ1-1, with D hard to call. This CDR3 is 12 amino acids long. Germline V gene lookup returns CDR1 DFQATT and CDR2 SNEGSKA (reference sequence). Trimming stripped 3 bases from V and 4 bases from J, with 9 bases between. CDR3 sequence (DNA): TGCAGTGCTAGTCTGAGGTTCACTGAAGCTTTCTTT. Translating gives CSASLRFTEAFF.

About this clonotype itself: A read error may produce the germline difference seen at one junction end. The chain is built from TRBV4-2 and TRBJ2-2; weak D call: TRBD1 (5 bases). Germline V CDR1 and CDR2: LGHNA, YNFKEQ. The CDR3 loop spans 16 amino acids. CDR3 DNA sequence: TGTGCCAACAGCCAAGATGAGCAGGGCGTCGCCGAGGAGCTGTTTTTT. Its protein product is CANSQDEQGVAEELFF.

This sequence joins TRBV27 and TRBJ2-7; 7 nucleotides line up with TRBD1. The V and J ends lost 6 bases and 3 bases, in that order; junction bases with no gene match: 8. The length of the CDR3 is 14 residues. Germline assignment: CDR1 MNHEY and CDR2 SMNVEV (reference sequence). The CDR3 coding sequence is TGTGCCAGCAGGATGACAGGGACAAACTACGAGCAGTACTTC. It encodes CASRMTGTNYEQYF.

CDR3 bases: TGCAGCGTTCCTCAGTCGAACACTGAAGCTTTCTTT. Amino acids: CSVPQSNTEAFF. The rearrangement joins TRBV29-1 to TRBJ1-1; D not certain. The length of the CDR3 is 12 residues. CDR1 and CDR2 (germline): SQVTM, ANQGSEA. V was shortened by 5 bases and J by 1 base, with 8 bases between the two germline ends.

For this clonotype: The junction departs from germline at one end; a sequencing error may be responsible. The chain carries TRBV2 and TRBJ1-1; D may be TRBD1 (5 bases). The germline CDR1 and CDR2 sequences are SNHLY and FYNNEI. The CDR3 spans 13 residues. In DNA, the CDR3 is TGTGCCAGCAAGTGGGGGGAGAACACTGAAGCTCTCTTT. It encodes CASKWGENTEALF.

This clonotype was detected ten times or more. The chain is built from TRBV7-9 and TRBJ2-3; D ambiguous. The germline V and J ends were trimmed by 4 bases and 5 bases, with 13 bases remaining between them. The germline gives CDR1 SEHNR, CDR2 FQNEAQ (reference sequence). There are 14 residues in the CDR3. The CDR3: CASSSVHPKDTQYF. CDR3 sequence (DNA): TGTGCCAGCAGCTCGGTCCATCCGAAAGATACGCAGTATTTT.

This chain links TRBV7-3 with TRBJ2-3; no firm D call. V lost 5 bases and J 2 bases, leaving 17 bases between the germline ends. This CDR3 region has 16 residues. CDR1 and CDR2 (germline): SGHTA, FQGTGA. The CDR3 here is CASSDRFGGHTDTQYF. DNA of the CDR3: TGTGCCAGCAGCGATCGATTTGGCGGCCACACAGATACGCAGTATTTT.

This clonotype was counted only a few times. The chain combines TRBV15 with TRBJ2-1; a possible D gene is TRBD1 (5 bases). Trimming pared 1 base from V and 6 bases from J, leaving 13 bases between. Germline V gene data show CDR1 as LNHNV and CDR2 as YYDKDF (reference sequence). The CDR3 extends over 15 amino acids. For the CDR3, the DNA is TGTGCCACCAGCAGAGTTAGGGGAAGGCCCAATGAGCAGTTCTTC. Encoded protein: CATSRVRGRPNEQFF.

This clonotype was recorded many times. The chain recombines TRBV6-1 with TRBJ1-5, with D maybe TRBD1 (5 bases). The germline V gene has CDR1 MNHNS and CDR2 SASEGT. Trimming took off 7 bases at V and 0 bases at J, with 13 bases between the two ends. The CDR3 runs to 15 residues. CDR3 protein: CASTPGRGSNQPQHF. The CDR3 DNA is TGTGCCAGCACCCCAGGGAGAGGTAGCAATCAGCCCCAGCATTTT.

In regard to this clonotype: A much more abundant neighbour one base away suggests this may be a read error. Because the CDR3 is missing its conserved closing phenylalanine or tryptophan, this is likely a read error. The chain recombines TRBV28 with TRBJ1-1; D not resolved. Trimming left V 4 bases short and J 2 bases short, with 14 bases between. Germline CDR1 MDHEN, CDR2 SYDVKM. The CDR3 runs to 15 residues. This CDR3 is CASSSLTGINTEAFL. In DNA, the CDR3 is TGTGCCAGCAGTTCCTTGACGGGTATCAACACTGAAGCTTTCCTT.

This clonotype was seen many times. The chain couples TRBV3-1 to TRBJ1-1, with a possible D match to TRBD1 (6 bases). The CDR3 length is 14 residues. V was cut by 6 bases and J by 3 bases, with 14 bases left in between. CDR1 LGHDT and CDR2 YNNKEL come from the germline V gene (reference sequence). The DNA of the CDR3 is TGTGCCAGCAGAATTACAGGGAGTGACACTGAAGCTTTCTTT. It is translated as CASRITGSDTEAFF.

This CDR3 reads CASSLAEAGAWRAFF. CDR3 DNA sequence: TGTGCCAGCAGCTTAGCCGAGGCAGGGGCTTGGCGAGCTTTCTTT. The V and J genes are TRBV11-2 and TRBJ1-1; weak D call: TRBD1 (6 bases). Germline values: CDR1 SGHAT, CDR2 FQNNGV. The length of the CDR3 is 15 residues. Trimming removed 1 base at V and 10 bases at J, with 19 bases between.

The chain employs TRBV5-1 and TRBJ2-7; 10 bases are shared with TRBD2. V lost 5 bases to trimming and J lost 0 bases; unmatched junction nucleotides: 5. Germline CDR1 reads SGHRS; CDR2 reads YFSETQ. This CDR3 contains 15 residues. CDR3 amino acids: CASRSGLADSYEQYF. CDR3 in DNA: TGCGCCAGCAGATCTGGACTAGCGGACTCCTACGAGCAGTACTTC. The full variable domain, in which reference TRBV5-1 and TRBJ2-7 provide the parts outside the CDR3, is KAGVTQTPRYLIKTRGQQVTLSCSPISGHRSVSWYQQTPGQGLQFLFEYFSETQRNKGNFPGRFSGRQFSNSRSEMNVSTLELGDSALYLCASRSGLADSYEQYFGPGTRLTVT.